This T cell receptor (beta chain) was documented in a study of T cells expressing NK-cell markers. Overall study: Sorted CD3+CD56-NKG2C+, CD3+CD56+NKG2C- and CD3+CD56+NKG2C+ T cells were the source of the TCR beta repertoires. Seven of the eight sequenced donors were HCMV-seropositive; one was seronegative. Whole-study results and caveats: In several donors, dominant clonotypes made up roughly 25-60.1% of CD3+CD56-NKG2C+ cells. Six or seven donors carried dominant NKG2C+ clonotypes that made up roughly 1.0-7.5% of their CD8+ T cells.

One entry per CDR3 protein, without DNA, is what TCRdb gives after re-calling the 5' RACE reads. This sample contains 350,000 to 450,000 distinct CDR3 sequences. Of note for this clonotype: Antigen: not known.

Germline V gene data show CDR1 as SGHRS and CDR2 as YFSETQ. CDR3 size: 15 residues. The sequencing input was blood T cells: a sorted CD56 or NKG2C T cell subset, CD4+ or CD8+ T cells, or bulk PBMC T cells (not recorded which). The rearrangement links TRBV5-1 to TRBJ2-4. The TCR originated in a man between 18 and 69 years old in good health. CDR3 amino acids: CASSLGGIAKNIQYF.